A single sample gave rise to the 14 T cell receptor beta chains below, sequenced in a study of CD4 T cells in relation to SARS-CoV-2 and coronaviruses. Which antigens these TCRs recognize remains unknown. Produced via immunoSEQ multiplex PCR; TCRdb's table is partial and in-frame only. The repertoire holds some 14,000 clones, with 65% to 85% as singletons. Before the COVID-19 pandemic, during about 2011-2019, CD4+ T cells were taken from unexposed donors. Isolation of CD4+ T cells took place after approximately 11 days in culture. Source material: CD4+ T cells from PBMCs, cultured in vitro. Receptors were obtained from a human donor in good health.

The V and J genes are TRBV3-1 (or the pseudogene TRBV3-2) and TRBJ1-5; D uncertain. The CDR3 sequence is 13 residues long. Per germline, CDR1 LGHDT and CDR2 YNNKEL (reference sequence). V was pared by 3 bases and J by 5 bases, with 8 bases between. DNA for the CDR3: TGTGCCAGCAGCCATGTCTCGGATCAGCCCCAGCATTTT. Translating gives CASSHVSDQPQHF.

The gene calls are TRBV10-2 and TRBJ1-3, with 7 bases that match TRBD1. CDR3 length equals 15 residues. Looked up from germline, CDR1 is WSHSY and CDR2 is SAAADI. After removal of 7 bases from V and 0 bases from J, the junction contained 6 bases not matched to a gene. For the CDR3, the DNA is TGCGCCAGCACCGGGACAGAAGGCTCTGGAAACACCATATATTTT. It translates to CASTGTEGSGNTIYF.

The chain employs TRBV19 and TRBJ2-7, with TRBD1 matching 8 bases. The J segment lost 2 bases and the V segment lost 3 bases, leaving 9 bases of the junction unmatched. Germline CDR1 reads LNHDA; CDR2 reads SQIVND (reference sequence). The CDR3 covers 16 residues. CDR3 residues: CASSIRGQGLAYEQYF. CDR3 nucleotides: TGTGCCAGTAGTATCCGAGGACAGGGCCTCGCCTACGAGCAGTACTTC.

This clone was seen only a few times. The chain uses TRBV6-6 and TRBJ1-4; 7 bases fit TRBD1. Germline V gene lookup returns CDR1 MNHNY and CDR2 SVGAGI (reference sequence). The trim removed 7 bases at V and 2 bases at J, leaving 7 bases unmatched. This CDR3 region has 15 residues. Here the CDR3 DNA reads TGTGCCAGCAACCTACAGGGGCGTACTAATGAAAAACTGTTTTTT. This codes for CASNLQGRTNEKLFF.

By sample fraction, this clone is hyperexpanded (1% or more). The rearrangement uses TRBV20-1 and TRBJ2-7, with a tentative D call TRBD2 (6 bases). Trimming took off 3 bases at V and 2 bases at J, with 17 bases between the two ends. The CDR3 is made up of 15 amino acids. Germline CDR1 and CDR2: DFQATT and SNEGSKA (reference sequence). The CDR3 sequence is CSASPVVGGAYEQYF. The DNA of the CDR3 is TGCAGTGCTAGTCCTGTGGTAGGCGGGGCCTACGAGCAGTACTTC.

The chain carries TRBV20-1 and TRBJ2-5; D uncertain. V lost 4 bases and J 2 bases, leaving 2 bases between the germline ends. This CDR3 contains 10 residues. Germline assignment: CDR1 DFQATT and CDR2 SNEGSKA (reference sequence). This CDR3 is CSAKQETQYF. The CDR3 nucleotides are TGCAGTGCTAAACAAGAGACCCAGTACTTC.

The rearrangement joins TRBV5-1 to TRBJ1-5; D is unresolved. The CDR3 sequence is 13 residues long. The V end was cut by 4 bases, the J end by 7 bases, with 12 bases between. Germline CDR1 and CDR2: SGHRS and YFSETQ. The CDR3 DNA sequence: TGCGCCAGCAGCGGTAGTAAGAACCAGCCCCAGCATTTT. It encodes CASSGSKNQPQHF.

CDR3 region: CASTKGEGQNQPQHF. DNA for the CDR3: TGTGCCAGTACTAAAGGAGAGGGGCAGAATCAGCCCCAGCATTTT. The chain recombines TRBV19 with TRBJ1-5, with a tentative D call TRBD1 (5 bases). CDR1 is LNHDA and CDR2 is SQIVND in the germline V gene (reference sequence). Trimming removed 7 bases at V and 4 bases at J, with 17 bases between. The CDR3 is made up of 15 amino acids.

Judged by abundance, this clone is medium-sized. The chain recombines TRBV3-1 (or the pseudogene TRBV3-2) with TRBJ2-7, with unresolved D. CDR3 size: 15 residues. Trimming removed 0 bases from V and 2 bases from J, with 11 bases in between. Germline V gene data show CDR1 as LGHDT and CDR2 as YNNKEL (reference sequence). CDR3 DNA sequence: TGTGCCAGCAGCCAAGAACTGTACAAGACCTACGAGCAGTACTTC. Protein sequence: CASSQELYKTYEQYF.

J is TRBJ2-3 and V is TRBV7-9; 8 bases map to TRBD1. The CDR3 is made up of 15 amino acids. CDR1 and CDR2 from the germline V gene are SEHNR and FQNEAQ (reference sequence). J lost 2 bases, V lost 4 bases, and 5 bases had no gene match. As DNA, the CDR3 is TGTGCCAGCAGCTCCGGACAGGGACTCACAGATACGCAGTATTTT. It is translated as CASSSGQGLTDTQYF.

The DNA of the CDR3 is TGCAGTGCCTCGGACGGGAAGGGCTACACCTTC. This codes for CSASDGKGYTF. The chain is built from TRBV20-1 and TRBJ1-2, with D unresolved. This CDR3 is built from 11 residues. V lost 6 bases, J lost 8 bases, and 13 bases lay in between. CDR1 and CDR2 from the germline V gene are DFQATT and SNEGSKA (reference sequence).

This clone was observed once. J is TRBJ2-5 and V is TRBV5-1; possible D gene TRBD2, 7 bases. The CDR3 extends over 18 amino acids. V lost 4 bases and J lost 7, with 29 bases in between. From germline, CDR1 is SGHRS and CDR2 YFSETQ. The CDR3 DNA is TGCGCCAGCAGCCCCCTCGGGGTCGGGGGGCGAATGGATGGGACCCAGTACTTC. It specifies CASSPLGVGGRMDGTQYF.

This chain uses TRBV5-1 with TRBJ1-3; 8 positions agree with TRBD1. Germline CDR1 SGHRS, CDR2 YFSETQ. This CDR3 region has 15 residues. V trimming: 4 bases; J trimming: 3 bases; junction bases outside the gene matches: 6. CDR3: CASSKQGGYGNTIYF. The CDR3 nucleotides are TGCGCCAGCAGCAAACAGGGGGGTTATGGAAACACCATATATTTT.

V and J are TRBV14 and TRBJ2-7; 7 nucleotides align to TRBD2. Germline V CDR1 and CDR2: SGHDN, FVKESK. The CDR3 loop spans 16 amino acids. V was pared by 5 bases and J by 6 bases, with 16 bases of the junction left unmatched. DNA of the CDR3: TGTGCCAGCAGCTTACATAGCGGGCCCCTGGTCGGCGAGCAGTACTTC. This encodes CASSLHSGPLVGEQYF.